This entry lists 3 T cell receptor beta chains sequenced from one sample in a study of blood T cell repertoires in COVID-19. Sequencing used immunoSEQ multiplex PCR; TCRdb keeps in-frame clones, though not all of them. The table lists 200,000 to 250,000 clones, more than 70% of them singletons. Material: peripheral blood. These receptors were collected from an older woman with acute or convalescent COVID-19.

The sample holds a few counts of this clone. This rearrangement joins TRBV10-3 to TRBJ2-3; 10 bases line up with TRBD2. The CDR3 spans 15 residues. Germline-derived CDR1 and CDR2 are ENHRY and SYGVKD. Unmatched junction bases numbered 10, after V lost 6 bases and J lost 7 bases. The CDR3 reads CAISQLAGDLNTQYF. In DNA form, the CDR3 reads TGTGCCATCAGCCAGCTAGCGGGAGATTTGAATACGCAGTATTTT.

The chain employs TRBV2 and TRBJ2-1, with 8 bases identical to TRBD1. Per germline, CDR1 SNHLY and CDR2 FYNNEI. The V segment lost 6 bases and the J segment 8 bases; nucleotides outside the gene matches: 6. This CDR3 comprises 13 residues. CDR3 in DNA: TGTGCCAGCAGGCCGACAGGGGTATATGAGCAGTTCTTC. Its translation is CASRPTGVYEQFF.

The chain carries TRBV3-1 (or the pseudogene TRBV3-2) and TRBJ2-1, with 12 bases fitting TRBD2. V trimming: 1 base; J trimming: 5 bases; junction bases outside the gene matches: 3. The germline gives CDR1 LGHDT, CDR2 YNNKEL (reference sequence). CDR3 length: 16 residues. The CDR3 region is CASSQAWTSGNNEQFF. In DNA, the CDR3 is TGTGCCAGCAGCCAAGCTTGGACTAGCGGGAACAATGAGCAGTTCTTC.